These 31 T cell receptor beta chains share one sample of origin, sequenced in a study of T cells after posttransplantation cyclophosphamide. TCRdb's copy holds only in-frame clones and misses some; the assay was immunoSEQ multiplex PCR. Counted here are 8,500 to 13,000 clones, about 89% occurring once; the ten biggest clones make up 27%. Cyclophosphamide on days +3 and +4 followed busulfan-fludarabine conditioning and a marrow graft. This sample comprised CD4+ T cells sorted from PBMCs, obtained after allogeneic stem cell transplant with posttransplant cyclophosphamide. These receptors originate from a male patient between 25 and 40 years old who received an allogeneic stem cell transplant from a related donor, was CMV-positive, and had acute GVHD only. Some of these T cells may belong to the graft donor.

A single count supports this clone. The V gene is TRBV12-2, the J gene TRBJ1-1; TRBD1 is the table's D call and was not checked against the DNA. TRBV12-2 is shown as a pseudogene. The CDR3 runs to 16 residues. The CDR3, as DNA: TGTGCAAGTCGCTTAGCGCCGGCAGGCATGAACACTGAAGCTTTCTTT. Its protein is CASRLAPAGMNTEAFF.

J is TRBJ1-4 and V is TRBV4-1; 8 bases map to TRBD1. The CDR3 contains 13 residues. The V gene's germline CDR1 is MGHRA and CDR2 YSYEKL. Trimming removed 9 bases from V and 8 bases from J; junction bases left unmatched: 8. Here the CDR3 reads CASSDREGEKLFF. In DNA form, the CDR3 reads TGCGCCAGTTCGGACAGGGAGGGAGAAAAACTGTTTTTT.

The chain combines TRBV27 with TRBJ1-1; no definite D call. This CDR3 spans 15 amino acids. The germline V gene encodes CDR1 MNHEY and CDR2 SMNVEV (reference sequence). The V and J ends lost 2 bases and 1 base respectively, with 11 bases between them. CDR3 nucleotide sequence: TGTGCCAGCAGTTTAAATAACAGAAAGAACACTGAAGCTTTCTTT. Protein sequence: CASSLNNRKNTEAFF.

The chain employs TRBV5-6 and TRBJ2-1; 7 nucleotides match TRBD1. V gave up 3 bases and J gave up 8 bases; unmatched junction bases: 5. Germline loops: CDR1 SGHDT, CDR2 YYEEEE. The CDR3 consists of 13 residues. DNA for the CDR3: TGTGCCAGCAGCTCCACGACAGGGCATGAGCAGTTCTTC. As protein: CASSSTTGHEQFF.

The chain carries TRBV5-6 and TRBJ1-5; D remains ambiguous. In germline, CDR1 is SGHDT, CDR2 YYEEEE. This CDR3 contains 15 residues. Trimming shortened V by 4 bases and J by 0 bases, and 11 bases separated the two germline ends. CDR3 bases: TGTGCCAGCAGCCCAAGGCGGGGTAGCAATCAGCCCCAGCATTTT. Encoded protein: CASSPRRGSNQPQHF.

The chain employs TRBV7-2 and TRBJ2-3; TRBD2 agrees at 7 bases. The CDR3 totals 14 residues. Germline trimming cut 8 bases from V and 1 base from J; bases unmatched to any gene: 6. CDR1 is SGHTA and CDR2 is FQGNSA in the germline V gene. CDR3 nucleotides: TGTGCCAGCTCGCGCCGGGGGGGCACAGATACGCAGTATTTT. This translates into CASSRRGGTDTQYF.

The rearrangement uses TRBV2 and TRBJ1-6; weak D call: TRBD1 (5 bases). This CDR3 region has 15 residues. Deletions cut 4 bases from V and 4 bases from J, with 11 bases between. Germline assignment: CDR1 SNHLY and CDR2 FYNNEI. The CDR3 spells CASSGGVAYNSPLHF. The CDR3 DNA sequence: TGTGCCAGCAGTGGGGGGGTGGCATATAATTCACCCCTCCACTTT.

The chain employs TRBV7-6 and TRBJ1-2; tentatively, D is TRBD1 (6 bases). This CDR3 has 13 residues. Germline values: CDR1 SGHVS, CDR2 FNYEAQ. V lost 4 bases to trimming and J lost 4 bases, with 10 bases between them. The CDR3 coding sequence is TGTGCCAGCAGCTCAGGGGCTAGCTATGGCTACACCTTC. Its protein product is CASSSGASYGYTF.

This sequence joins TRBV10-3 and TRBJ2-3; possibly TRBD2 for D (5 bases). Trimming removed 5 bases from V and 4 bases from J, with 10 bases in between. The CDR3 runs 13 residues. Germline CDR1 reads ENHRY; CDR2 reads SYGVKD. The CDR3 loop is CAISREKADTQYF. Written as DNA, the CDR3 is TGTGCCATCAGTCGGGAAAAGGCAGATACGCAGTATTTT.

As for this clone: An end of the junction differs from the germline gene, which may be a read error. In the same sample, other DNA sequences code for this CDR3. The genes are TRBV7-9 and TRBJ1-6, with 7 bases aligning to TRBD1. CDR1 SEHNR and CDR2 FQNEAQ come from the germline V gene (reference sequence). This CDR3 region has 15 residues. The CDR3 is CASSLTGLDNSPLHF. CDR3 DNA sequence: TGTGCCAGCAGCTTGACAGGGCTTGATAATTCCCCCCTCCACTTT.

This sequence joins TRBV29-1 and TRBJ1-1, with TRBD1 matching 7 bases. The CDR3 sequence is 14 residues long. In germline, CDR1 is SQVTM, CDR2 ANQGSEA. V shed 4 bases and J 1 base; nucleotides not matched to a gene: 6. CDR3 loop: CSVGRQGPNTEAFF. CDR3 sequence (DNA): TGCAGCGTTGGGCGACAGGGCCCGAACACTGAAGCTTTCTTT.

This rearrangement joins TRBV6-6 to TRBJ1-2; unclear D gene. The CDR3 consists of 12 residues. V shed 4 bases and J shed 8 bases, with 11 bases lying between them. Germline CDR1 and CDR2: MNHNY and SVGAGI (reference sequence). As DNA, the CDR3 is TGTGCCAGCAGTTCCGGCTCTAGGGGCTACACCTTC. Translating gives CASSSGSRGYTF.

V and J are TRBV5-1 and TRBJ2-7, with D tentatively TRBD2 (6 bases). The germline CDR1 and CDR2 sequences are SGHRS and YFSETQ. V lost 0 bases and J lost 3, with 13 bases in between. CDR3 length: 15 amino acids. The chain's CDR3 is CASSLGRGPFYEQYF. CDR3 nucleotides: TGCGCCAGCAGCTTGGGGCGGGGACCCTTCTACGAGCAGTACTTC. Supplemented by reference TRBV5-1 and TRBJ2-7, the full variable domain reads KAGVTQTPRYLIKTRGQQVTLSCSPISGHRSVSWYQQTPGQGLQFLFEYFSETQRNKGNFPGRFSGRQFSNSRSEMNVSTLELGDSALYLCASSLGRGPFYEQYFGPGTRLTVT.

V usage is TRBV10-3 and J usage is TRBJ2-7, with TRBD2 matching over 11 bases. The length of the CDR3 is 15 residues. The germline V gene encodes CDR1 ENHRY and CDR2 SYGVKD. V gave up 6 bases and J gave up 0 bases; unmatched junction bases: 4. CDR3 coding DNA: TGTGCCATCAGCGGACTAGCGGGTGGCTCCTACGAGCAGTACTTC. Amino acids: CAISGLAGGSYEQYF.

The J gene is TRBJ2-7, the V gene TRBV2, with TRBD1 matching 9 bases. Trimming cost V 5 bases and J 0 bases; bases outside gene matches: 5. The CDR3 contains 15 residues. Germline V gene data show CDR1 as SNHLY and CDR2 as FYNNEI. The CDR3 spells CASSSRDRVSYEQYF. The DNA for the CDR3 is TGTGCCAGCAGTTCACGGGACAGGGTCTCCTACGAGCAGTACTTC.

Notes on this clone: Other DNA sequences in this specimen translate into the identical CDR3. The chain couples TRBV6-1 to TRBJ1-3, with D uncertain. CDR1 MNHNS and CDR2 SASEGT come from the germline V gene. The CDR3 runs to 13 residues. Trimming removed 6 bases at V and 2 bases at J, with 8 bases between. The CDR3, as DNA: TGTGCCAGCAGAGAACTAGCTGGAAACACCATATATTTT. Protein: CASRELAGNTIYF.

The chain couples TRBV4-3 to TRBJ2-2; D may be TRBD2 (7 bases). This CDR3 has 16 amino acids. Between the trimmed V and J ends, which lost 0 bases and 5 bases, there was a span of 13 bases. Germline assignment: CDR1 LGHNA and CDR2 YSLEER. The CDR3 DNA reads TGCGCCAGCAGCCAAGATTGGGGGGGCACGACCGGGGAGCTGTTTTTT. It yields the protein CASSQDWGGTTGELFF.

V gene TRBV7-9 combines with J gene TRBJ1-4; 7 bases line up with TRBD1. J gave up 8 bases and V 7 bases, and 13 bases lay outside the gene matches. Germline assignment: CDR1 SEHNR and CDR2 FQNEAQ (reference sequence). CDR3 length equals 15 residues. CDR3 sequence (DNA): TGTGCCAGCATCAGGACTACAGGGGCAGGGGAAAAACTGTTTTTT. It encodes CASIRTTGAGEKLFF.

By share of the sample, this clone is medium-sized (0.01 to 0.1%). The chain has TRBV6-5 and TRBJ2-5, with 8 bases lining up with TRBD2. The CDR3 has 12 amino acids. Germline loops: CDR1 MNHEY, CDR2 SVGAGI. The trim removed 8 bases at V and 5 bases at J, leaving 4 bases unmatched. The CDR3 DNA follows: TGTGCCAGCGGGACGGGAGGGGAGACCCAGTACTTC. It specifies CASGTGGETQYF.

The V call is TRBV4-2, the J call TRBJ2-7, with 8 bases that match TRBD1. The CDR3 consists of 15 residues. Per germline, CDR1 LGHNA and CDR2 YNFKEQ. V was pared by 5 bases and J by 1 base, with 7 bases of the junction left unmatched. The CDR3: CASSSGTGGSYEQYF. CDR3 coding DNA: TGTGCCAGCAGCTCGGGGACAGGTGGATCCTACGAGCAGTACTTC.

The rearrangement uses TRBV7-6 and TRBJ1-1; no clear D gene. The germline gives CDR1 SGHVS, CDR2 FNYEAQ. The V gene lost 1 base and the J gene lost 1 base, with 4 bases spanning the gap. The CDR3 has 13 residues. The CDR3 is CASSLGANTEAFF. In nucleotides, the CDR3 is TGTGCCAGCAGCTTAGGGGCGAACACTGAAGCTTTCTTT.

The chain combines TRBV19 with TRBJ1-1; 8 nucleotides match TRBD1. Germline-derived CDR1 and CDR2 are LNHDA and SQIVND (reference sequence). Losses at the gene ends were 6 bases for V and 4 bases for J; bases not matched to a gene: 7. This CDR3 comprises 14 residues. CDR3 loop: CASRKDRVFTEAFF. The CDR3 nucleotides read TGTGCCAGTAGGAAGGACAGGGTTTTCACTGAAGCTTTCTTT.

The chain uses TRBV28 and TRBJ1-1, with 8 nucleotides matching TRBD1. Germline V CDR1 and CDR2: MDHEN, SYDVKM. The CDR3 extends over 15 amino acids. V lost 5 bases and J lost 1; bases outside the gene matches: 6. CDR3 DNA sequence: TGTGCCAGCAGTACCTGGGACAGGTCGAACACTGAAGCTTTCTTT. Residues: CASSTWDRSNTEAFF.

The chain joins TRBV27 to TRBJ1-2; tentatively, D is TRBD1 (5 bases). The germline V and J ends were trimmed by 4 bases and 7 bases, with 16 bases remaining between them. Germline-derived CDR1 and CDR2 are MNHEY and SMNVEV (reference sequence). This CDR3 has 14 amino acids. The CDR3, as DNA: TGTGCCAGCAGTTCCCGATCTATGGGGGGTGGCTACACCTTC. As protein: CASSSRSMGGGYTF.

The V and J genes are TRBV9 and TRBJ2-6; weak D call: TRBD2 (6 bases). Per the germline V gene, CDR1 is SGDLS and CDR2 is YYNGEE. This CDR3 spans 17 amino acids. V dropped 0 bases and J dropped 3 bases, with 13 bases sitting between them. The CDR3 protein is CASSVAGWGDGANVLTF. The CDR3 region has the DNA TGTGCCAGCAGCGTAGCTGGGTGGGGGGATGGGGCCAACGTCCTGACTTTC.

The chain combines TRBV7-2 with TRBJ1-5; D is undetermined. The CDR3 length is 12 residues. V lost 2 bases, J lost 6 bases, and 5 bases lay in between. The germline V gene encodes CDR1 SGHTA and CDR2 FQGNSA. CDR3 residues: CASSLPGQPQHF. The CDR3 DNA reads TGTGCCAGCAGCTTACCAGGTCAGCCCCAGCATTTT.

The V and J genes are TRBV14 and TRBJ1-6; D remains ambiguous. Per the germline V gene, CDR1 is SGHDN and CDR2 is FVKESK. There are 14 residues in the CDR3. Trimming shortened V by 4 bases and J by 12 bases, and 16 bases separated the two germline ends. CDR3 amino acids: CASSPTAGTGPLHF. The CDR3 DNA reads as TGTGCCAGCAGCCCAACCGCGGGTACTGGACCCCTCCACTTT.

With regard to this clone: At one of its ends the junction is not consistent with the germline gene, which may arise from a read error. The chain carries TRBV27 and TRBJ2-7, with TRBD1 matching 8 bases. This CDR3 comprises 14 residues. Germline loops: CDR1 MNHEY, CDR2 SMNVEV (reference sequence). In DNA, the CDR3 is TGTGCCAGCAGTCCGCAGGGGGCAGGCTACAAGCAGTACTTC. Protein: CASSPQGAGYKQYF.

The genes are TRBV5-1 and TRBJ1-4; 9 bases align to TRBD1. The germline gives CDR1 SGHRS, CDR2 YFSETQ. The CDR3 length is 15 residues. V was pared by 0 bases and J by 7 bases, with 4 bases of the junction left unmatched. The CDR3 protein is CASSLVGQGFEKLFF. CDR3 nucleotide sequence: TGCGCCAGCAGCTTGGTGGGACAGGGATTTGAAAAACTGTTTTTT.

This chain connects TRBV20-1 to TRBJ1-2, with 7 bases matching TRBD1. The CDR3 covers 11 residues. CDR1 DFQATT and CDR2 SNEGSKA come from the germline V gene (reference sequence). With V trimmed by 5 bases and J by 7 bases, 4 bases remained unmatched. CDR3 bases: TGCAGTGCTGCACAGGGGCGTGGCTACACCTTC. Its protein is CSAAQGRGYTF.

J is TRBJ1-2 and V is TRBV6-6; D ambiguous. The CDR3 is 13 amino acids. Per germline, CDR1 MNHNY and CDR2 SVGAGI (reference sequence). Deletions cut 6 bases from V and 6 bases from J, with 14 bases between. In DNA form, the CDR3 reads TGTGCCAGCAGCCCAGAGTTCGGAGATGGCTACACCTTC. It yields the protein CASSPEFGDGYTF.